The next 24 T cell receptor beta chains were all read from a single sample in a study of blood T cell repertoires in COVID-19. The assay was immunoSEQ multiplex PCR, and TCRdb's table has in-frame clones only and misses some. The table has 250,000 or so clones, about 90% seen once. Sequenced material: peripheral blood. The source of these receptors is an older woman with COVID-19, enrolled during active disease.

The J gene is TRBJ2-7, the V gene TRBV7-9, with D perhaps matching TRBD1 (5 bases). The V gene lost 1 base and the J gene lost 2 bases, with 18 bases spanning the gap. Germline V gene lookup returns CDR1 SEHNR and CDR2 FQNEAQ (reference sequence). The CDR3 length is 17 residues. CDR3 nucleotide sequence: TGTGCCAGCAGCTTAGGGATTTGGGGCCCGCTCCCCTACGAGCAGTACTTC. As protein: CASSLGIWGPLPYEQYF.

V usage is TRBV5-1 and J usage is TRBJ2-5; 7 bases line up with TRBD1. The CDR3 loop spans 14 amino acids. The germline CDR1 and CDR2 sequences are SGHRS and YFSETQ. V was pared by 4 bases and J by 2 bases, with 5 bases of the junction left unmatched. The CDR3 DNA is TGCGCCAGCAGCCGGACAGGTGGTCAAGAGACCCAGTACTTC. It yields the protein CASSRTGGQETQYF.

The chain recombines TRBV4-1 with TRBJ1-1; 8 nucleotides match TRBD1. The CDR3 has 18 residues. After removal of 5 bases from V and 1 base from J, the junction contained 15 bases not matched to a gene. The germline V gene has CDR1 MGHRA and CDR2 YSYEKL. The CDR3 is CASSDPRRGRAGNTEAFF. The CDR3 bases are TGCGCCAGCAGCGACCCCCGCAGGGGGCGCGCGGGGAACACTGAAGCTTTCTTT.

The chain joins TRBV7-8 to TRBJ1-3; D perhaps matches TRBD1 (5 bases). Germline CDR1 SGHVS, CDR2 FQNEAQ. This CDR3 has 15 amino acids. V shed 2 bases and J shed 3 bases, with 11 bases lying between them. This CDR3 is CASSLRGGIGNTIYF. CDR3 in DNA: TGTGCCAGCAGCTTAAGGGGAGGGATTGGAAACACCATATATTTT.

The chain couples TRBV4-1 to TRBJ1-2, with TRBD1 as a possible D gene (6 bases). The CDR3 is 22 residues long. Germline V CDR1 and CDR2: MGHRA, YSYEKL. The V end lost 3 bases, the J end lost 2 bases, and 34 bases lay between the germline ends. Written as DNA, the CDR3 is TGCGCCAGCAGCCATTCCGGAGTCGAGAGGTTATTTAGAAGGGGGACGAACTATGGCTACACCTTC. The encoded protein is CASSHSGVERLFRRGTNYGYTF.

V is TRBV27 and J is TRBJ2-3; D is perhaps TRBD2 (5 bases). The V end lost 7 bases, the J end lost 1 base, and 12 bases lay between the germline ends. This CDR3 region has 14 residues. Germline CDR1 reads MNHEY; CDR2 reads SMNVEV (reference sequence). CDR3 sequence reads: CASKVPAGTDTQYF. The CDR3 bases are TGTGCCAGCAAAGTCCCAGCGGGCACAGATACGCAGTATTTT.

V and J are TRBV10-2 and TRBJ2-3; 7 nucleotides match TRBD2. This CDR3 region has 15 residues. Losses at the gene ends were 2 bases for V and 2 bases for J; bases not matched to a gene: 4. The germline gives CDR1 WSHSY, CDR2 SAAADI. Here the CDR3 DNA reads TGCGCCAGCAGTGAGGTGGGGGACTACACAGATACGCAGTATTTT. Its translation is CASSEVGDYTDTQYF.

This clone appeared a few times. CDR3 DNA: TGTGCCAGCAGCCCTAGTAGCGGTCTCTACAATGAGCAGTTCTTC. It yields the protein CASSPSSGLYNEQFF. The chain links TRBV7-6 to TRBJ2-1, with a weak D call TRBD2 (6 bases). Trimming cost V 5 bases and J 3 bases, with 14 bases left between them. The CDR3 contains 15 residues. Germline CDR1 is SGHVS and CDR2 is FNYEAQ.

The V and J genes are TRBV3-1 (or the pseudogene TRBV3-2) and TRBJ2-3, with D possibly being TRBD2 (6 bases). Germline CDR1 LGHDT, CDR2 YNNKEL (reference sequence). The CDR3 has 15 amino acids. Trimming cost V 2 bases and J 5 bases, with 14 bases left between them. Written as DNA, the CDR3 is TGTGCCAGCAGCCAATCTACTAGGAGGGTAGATACGCAGTATTTT. Amino acids: CASSQSTRRVDTQYF.

This sequence joins TRBV19 and TRBJ1-1; D remains unclear. Trimming removed 5 bases at V and 5 bases at J, with 12 bases between. CDR1 LNHDA and CDR2 SQIVND come from the germline V gene (reference sequence). The CDR3 is 13 residues long. The CDR3 DNA sequence: TGTGCCAGTAGTCCGGTGGGCCGGACTGAAGCTTTCTTT. Its translation: CASSPVGRTEAFF.

The chain links TRBV19 to TRBJ1-1, with D perhaps matching TRBD1 (6 bases). The germline V gene encodes CDR1 LNHDA and CDR2 SQIVND (reference sequence). The CDR3 contains 16 residues. With 5 bases removed from V and 3 bases from J, the gap between germline ends came to 19 bases. This CDR3 is CASSPIRGAPDTEAFF. CDR3 DNA: TGTGCCAGTAGTCCCATCCGGGGGGCGCCTGACACTGAAGCTTTCTTT.

V and J are TRBV6-4 and TRBJ1-5; no firm D call. Germline CDR1 MRHNA, CDR2 SNTAGT. V lost 5 bases and J 5 bases, leaving 10 bases between the germline ends. The CDR3 has 13 residues. The CDR3 region is CASSTEGDQPQHF. CDR3 DNA: TGTGCCAGCAGTACGGAGGGCGATCAGCCCCAGCATTTT.

This sequence joins TRBV25-1 and TRBJ2-5; D perhaps matches TRBD2 (5 bases). Trimming pared 0 bases from V and 5 bases from J, leaving 16 bases between. This CDR3 has 16 residues. Germline CDR1 and CDR2: MGHDK and SYGVNS. The CDR3 bases are TGTGCCAGCAGTGAATATTCAGGATTGGACTGGGAGACCCAGTACTTC. Its protein product is CASSEYSGLDWETQYF.

The rearrangement joins TRBV19 to TRBJ2-5; 7 bases align to TRBD1. The CDR3 has 13 amino acids. Germline V CDR1 and CDR2: LNHDA, SQIVND (reference sequence). Germline trimming cut 8 bases from V and 3 bases from J; bases unmatched to any gene: 6. The CDR3 loop is CASGDTGEETQYF. CDR3 in DNA: TGTGCCAGTGGGGATACAGGGGAAGAGACCCAGTACTTC.

The V call is TRBV10-3, the J call TRBJ2-7; D is undetermined. The CDR3 runs to 12 residues. V was trimmed by 6 bases and J by 3 bases, leaving 9 bases between them. Germline V lookup: CDR1 ENHRY, CDR2 SYGVKD. CDR3 residues: CAIRGDGYEQYF. Here the CDR3 DNA reads TGTGCCATCAGAGGAGATGGCTACGAGCAGTACTTC.

This chain joins TRBV11-3 and TRBJ2-1; 12 nucleotides agree with TRBD2. V lost 3 bases, J lost 7 bases, and 19 bases stayed unmatched. CDR1 is SGHNT and CDR2 is YENEEA in the germline V gene. The CDR3 is made up of 20 amino acids. CDR3 protein: CASSFTSTSLSSGGANEQFF. The CDR3 DNA reads as TGTGCCAGCAGCTTTACCTCGACTTCCCTCTCTAGCGGGGGGGCGAATGAGCAGTTCTTC.

The chain has TRBV5-5 and TRBJ1-1; D remains unclear. The V gene's germline CDR1 is SGHKS and CDR2 YYEKEE (reference sequence). The CDR3 is 14 residues long. With 2 bases removed from V and 1 base from J, the gap between germline ends came to 9 bases. The CDR3 protein is CASSFSAGNTEAFF. The CDR3 DNA is TGTGCCAGCAGCTTTTCGGCGGGGAACACTGAAGCTTTCTTT.

This clone was seen a handful of times. The chain uses TRBV7-9 and TRBJ1-5, with 8 positions matching TRBD1. The germline gives CDR1 SEHNR, CDR2 FQNEAQ (reference sequence). With V trimmed by 3 bases and J by 4 bases, 11 bases remained unmatched. The CDR3 is 17 amino acids. The CDR3 DNA reads TGTGCCAGCAGCTTGGGGATAGGACAGGGTTGGAATCAGCCCCAGCATTTT. The encoded protein is CASSLGIGQGWNQPQHF.

J is TRBJ2-2 and V is TRBV30; 9 bases are shared with TRBD2. V shed 3 bases and J 2 bases; nucleotides not matched to a gene: 4. The CDR3 runs to 15 residues. Germline loops: CDR1 GTSNPN, CDR2 SVGIG (reference sequence). In nucleotides, the CDR3 is TGTGCCTGGAGAGAGCGGGGGGTCAACACCGGGGAGCTGTTTTTT. As protein: CAWRERGVNTGELFF. Complete variable domain (other parts from reference TRBV30 and TRBJ2-2): SQTIHQWPATLVQPVGSPLSLECTVEGTSNPNLYWYRQAAGRGLQLLFYSVGIGQISSEVPQNLSASRPQDRQFILSSKKLLLSDSGFYLCAWRERGVNTGELFFGEGSRLTVL.

This clone was observed a handful of times. The rearrangement uses TRBV19 and TRBJ1-4; 10 bases agree with TRBD1. The length of the CDR3 is 17 residues. The J segment lost 8 bases and the V segment lost 2 bases, leaving 11 bases of the junction unmatched. CDR1 and CDR2 (germline): LNHDA, SQIVND (reference sequence). The CDR3 DNA sequence: TGTGCCAGTAGTATACAAGGAGGGGGACAGGGGCGCGAAAAACTGTTTTTT. This gives the protein CASSIQGGGQGREKLFF. The full variable domain, with the rest looked up from reference TRBV19 and TRBJ1-4, is DGGITQSPKYLFRKEGQNVTLSCEQNLNHDAMYWYRQDPGQGLRLIYYSQIVNDFQKGDIAEGYSVSREKKESFPLTVTSAQKNPTAFYLCASSIQGGGQGREKLFFGSGTQLSVL.

The V call is TRBV4-3, the J call TRBJ2-3; no firm D call. Between the trimmed V and J ends, which lost 0 bases and 2 bases, there was a span of 9 bases. The CDR3 covers 15 residues. Germline-derived CDR1 and CDR2 are LGHNA and YSLEER. The DNA of the CDR3 is TGCGCCAGCAGCCAAGATACGAGTTTCACAGATACGCAGTATTTT. It encodes CASSQDTSFTDTQYF.

The chain has TRBV7-2 and TRBJ1-3; 7 nucleotides match TRBD1. The V and J ends lost 6 bases and 0 bases, in that order; junction bases with no gene match: 5. CDR3 size: 15 residues. The germline V gene has CDR1 SGHTA and CDR2 FQGNSA. The CDR3: CASSRDSLSGNTIYF. The CDR3 DNA follows: TGTGCCAGCAGTCGGGACAGCCTCTCTGGAAACACCATATATTTT.

The chain is built from TRBV6-2 or TRBV6-3 and TRBJ1-2; TRBD1 matches at 9 bases. Germline trimming cut 5 bases from V and 5 bases from J; bases unmatched to any gene: 6. Germline V CDR1 and CDR2: MNHEY, SVGEGT. CDR3 size: 14 residues. Here the CDR3 DNA reads TGTGCCAGCAGTCCAAGGACAGGGGAATATGGCTACACCTTC. It translates to CASSPRTGEYGYTF.

The CDR3 bases are TGTGCCAGCAGCTTTAGCGGGGGAGTCTACAATGAGCAGTTCTTC. It yields the protein CASSFSGGVYNEQFF. The rearrangement joins TRBV7-9 to TRBJ2-1; 9 bases align to TRBD2. J gave up 3 bases and V 3 bases, and 3 bases lay outside the gene matches. This CDR3 is 15 amino acids long. CDR1 is SEHNR, CDR2 FQNEAQ, per germline (reference sequence).